The 21 T cell receptor beta chains in this list originate from one sample, sequenced in a study of cytomegalovirus exposure and HLA in healthy donors. Amplification used 60 Vbeta primers and 13 Jbeta primers. Repertoires were generated with immunoSEQ multiplex PCR, while TCRdb's copy carries only in-frame clones and drops some. The table includes about 160,000 clones, about 75% detected once. The specimen was PBMCs. The receptors originated from a female donor in good health and CMV-seronegative.

The chain joins TRBV14 to TRBJ1-6; D is possibly TRBD1 (6 bases). CDR3 length: 16 residues. CDR1 and CDR2 (germline): SGHDN, FVKESK. Trimming shortened V by 6 bases and J by 7 bases, and 19 bases separated the two germline ends. The CDR3, as DNA: TGTGCCAGCAGTGGGGGGGCCGGCCGGGGGAATTCACCCCTCCACTTT. This gives the protein CASSGGAGRGNSPLHF.

The chain joins TRBV29-1 to TRBJ1-1, with D unresolved. The V and J ends lost 5 bases and 0 bases respectively, with 13 bases between them. Germline-derived CDR1 and CDR2 are SQVTM and ANQGSEA. The CDR3 spans 14 residues. The CDR3 here is CSVQLFNMNTEAFF. CDR3 nucleotide sequence: TGCAGCGTTCAACTATTCAACATGAACACTGAAGCTTTCTTT.

The chain combines TRBV7-2 with TRBJ2-5; D possibly corresponds to TRBD2 (5 bases). Germline CDR1 reads SGHTA; CDR2 reads FQGNSA. The CDR3 extends over 14 amino acids. Trimming removed 5 bases at V and 3 bases at J, with 13 bases between. The CDR3 nucleotides are TGTGCCAGCAGCCCCCGGACTTCTAAAGAGACCCAGTACTTC. This gives the protein CASSPRTSKETQYF.

The chain combines TRBV11-3 with TRBJ1-1; no clear D. CDR1 SGHNT and CDR2 YENEEA come from the germline V gene. Trimming left V 1 base short and J 4 bases short, with 13 bases between. There are 15 residues in the CDR3. The CDR3 is CASSLGGDRGTEAFF. The CDR3 nucleotides read TGTGCCAGCAGCTTAGGAGGAGACCGCGGCACTGAAGCTTTCTTT. The complete variable domain, with remaining parts taken from reference TRBV11-3 and TRBJ1-1, reads EAGVVQSPRYKIIEKKQPVAFWCNPISGHNTLYWYLQNLGQGPELLIRYENEEAVDDSQLPKDRFSAERLKGVDSTLKIQPAELGDSAVYLCASSLGGDRGTEAFFGQGTRLTVV.

The chain couples TRBV6-5 to TRBJ1-6, with D unclear. The germline CDR1 and CDR2 sequences are MNHEY and SVGAGI. CDR3 size: 14 residues. Trimming removed 4 bases from V and 10 bases from J, with 14 bases in between. CDR3 protein: CASSSNSFDSPLHF. CDR3 coding DNA: TGTGCCAGCAGTTCGAACAGTTTCGACTCACCCCTCCACTTT.

The gene calls are TRBV14 and TRBJ1-2; 7 bases match TRBD1. The CDR3 runs to 18 residues. The germline V gene has CDR1 SGHDN and CDR2 FVKESK. Losses at the gene ends were 0 bases for V and 4 bases for J; bases not matched to a gene: 14. The CDR3 coding sequence is TGTGCCAGCAGCCAAGATCCTTGGACCGGGACAGCACCCTATGGCTACACCTTC. It translates to CASSQDPWTGTAPYGYTF.

This clone turned up a few times. The V gene is TRBV1, the J gene TRBJ2-2; the DNA was not compared with TRBD2, the D call given in the table. TRBV1 has pseudogene status. This CDR3 has 19 amino acids. CDR3 loop: CTSSQIPPRRGSTTGELFF. In DNA form, the CDR3 reads TGCACCAGCAGCCAAATCCCTCCAAGGCGGGGATCGACGACAGGGGAGCTGTTTTTT.

The chain couples TRBV30 to TRBJ1-5, with 8 positions matching TRBD1. CDR1 GTSNPN and CDR2 SVGIG come from the germline V gene (reference sequence). This CDR3 contains 15 residues. Trimming at V came to 4 bases and at J to 1 base, leaving 6 bases not matched to a gene. The CDR3 is CAWNSGGGSNQPQHF. The CDR3 bases are TGTGCCTGGAATTCAGGGGGCGGGAGCAATCAGCCCCAGCATTTT.

The genes are TRBV9 and TRBJ1-2, with D possibly TRBD1 on 5 matching bases. This CDR3 has 14 residues. From germline, CDR1 is SGDLS and CDR2 YYNGEE. With 0 bases removed from V and 6 bases from J, the gap between germline ends came to 12 bases. The CDR3 nucleotides are TGTGCCAGCAGCGTAGAGTCAGGGAATCATGGCTACACCTTC. Its protein is CASSVESGNHGYTF.

The sample holds a few counts of this clone. The chain carries TRBV18 and TRBJ2-7; 11 positions agree with TRBD1. The CDR3 contains 13 residues. Germline values: CDR1 KGHSH, CDR2 LQKENI. V dropped 9 bases and J dropped 1; count of bases not matched to a gene: 2. This CDR3 reads CASGQGASYEQYF. The DNA for the CDR3 is TGTGCCAGTGGACAGGGGGCATCCTACGAGCAGTACTTC. The whole variable domain, filled in from reference TRBV18 and TRBJ2-7, reads NAGVMQNPRHLVRRRGQEARLRCSPMKGHSHVYWYRQLPEEGLKFMVYLQKENIIDESGMPKERFSAEFPKEGPSILRIQQVVRGDSAAYFCASGQGASYEQYFGPGTRLTVT.

This clone was picked up one time. The chain links TRBV7-2 to TRBJ2-1, with TRBD2 identical over 9 bases. Germline CDR1 reads SGHTA; CDR2 reads FQGNSA. The CDR3 covers 16 residues. The V and J ends lost 3 bases and 2 bases, in that order; junction bases with no gene match: 5. The CDR3 DNA reads as TGTGCCAGCAGCTTGCGGGGACTAGCCACCTACAATGAGCAGTTCTTC. Protein sequence: CASSLRGLATYNEQFF.

This clone was found once. The chain uses TRBV10-3 and TRBJ1-2; D is perhaps TRBD1 (6 bases). Looked up from germline, CDR1 is ENHRY and CDR2 is SYGVKD. The CDR3 spans 12 residues. Deletions cut 7 bases from V and 8 bases from J, with 14 bases between. The CDR3 region has the DNA TGTGCCATCACCGATGACAGGTCGGGCTACACCTTC. It codes for CAITDDRSGYTF.

The rearrangement links TRBV7-9 to TRBJ2-1; the D gene is possibly TRBD1 (7 bases). Trimming shortened V by 5 bases and J by 0 bases, and 14 bases separated the two germline ends. CDR1 SEHNR and CDR2 FQNEAQ come from the germline V gene (reference sequence). The CDR3 loop spans 16 amino acids. The CDR3, as DNA: TGTGCCAGCAGCCCGCGGGACAGCAGCTCCTACAATGAGCAGTTCTTC. Translating gives CASSPRDSSSYNEQFF.

The chain has TRBV30 and TRBJ1-2, with 8 bases identical to TRBD1. Germline V lookup: CDR1 GTSNPN, CDR2 SVGIG (reference sequence). V dropped 1 base and J dropped 0; count of bases not matched to a gene: 7. This CDR3 comprises 16 residues. CDR3 in DNA: TGTGCCTGGAGTGCACCAGGGGGCTTTTCTAACTATGGCTACACCTTC. The encoded protein is CAWSAPGGFSNYGYTF.

This clone was seen only once. V is TRBV7-3 and J is TRBJ2-2; TRBD2 agrees at 11 bases. The CDR3 spans 14 residues. V lost 5 bases to trimming and J lost 5 bases; unmatched junction nucleotides: 1. Germline V gene data show CDR1 as SGHTA and CDR2 as FQGTGA. CDR3 sequence (DNA): TGTGCCAGCAGCCTAGCGGGGGGAACCGGGGAGCTGTTTTTT. It encodes CASSLAGGTGELFF. Filled out from reference TRBV7-3 and TRBJ2-2, the complete variable domain reads GAGVSQTPSNKVTEKGKYVELRCDPISGHTALYWYRQSLGQGPEFLIYFQGTGAADDSGLPNDRFFAVRPEGSVSTLKIQRTERGDSAVYLCASSLAGGTGELFFGEGSRLTVL.

The V gene is TRBV2, the J gene TRBJ2-3, with 10 bases lining up with TRBD1. The CDR3 is 15 residues long. Germline V gene sequence: CDR1 SNHLY, CDR2 FYNNEI. Losses at the gene ends were 5 bases for V and 3 bases for J; bases not matched to a gene: 5. CDR3 in DNA: TGTGCCAGCAGTACCGACAGGGGGCGTACAGATACGCAGTATTTT. This encodes CASSTDRGRTDTQYF.

This clone has a handful of counts. The V gene is TRBV7-2, the J gene TRBJ2-2; 8 bases are shared with TRBD2. The V and J ends lost 5 bases and 6 bases, in that order; junction bases with no gene match: 11. CDR3 length: 16 amino acids. CDR1 is SGHTA, CDR2 FQGNSA, per germline. The CDR3 bases are TGTGCCAGCAGCCCCCAAAGCGGGAGAATAGCCGGGGAGCTGTTTTTT. Its protein product is CASSPQSGRIAGELFF.

This clone was picked up a small number of times. The CDR3 protein is CASSIPGLVFTDTQYF. The CDR3 bases are TGTGCCAGTAGTATCCCGGGACTAGTCTTCACAGATACGCAGTATTTT. J is TRBJ2-3 and V is TRBV19, with 8 bases identical to TRBD2. V was clipped by 3 bases and J by 2 bases; unmatched bases: 7. The V gene's germline CDR1 is LNHDA and CDR2 SQIVND (reference sequence). CDR3 length equals 16 residues. Full variable domain (missing parts from reference TRBV19 and TRBJ2-3): DGGITQSPKYLFRKEGQNVTLSCEQNLNHDAMYWYRQDPGQGLRLIYYSQIVNDFQKGDIAEGYSVSREKKESFPLTVTSAQKNPTAFYLCASSIPGLVFTDTQYFGPGTRLTVL.

This clone has only one observation. Other nucleotide sequences from this sample produce the same CDR3. CDR3 sequence (DNA): TGTGCCAGCAGCTCCGAAGAGACCCAGTACTTC. Protein product: CASSSEETQYF. The chain has TRBV7-6 and TRBJ2-5; unclear D gene. Germline CDR1 reads SGHVS; CDR2 reads FNYEAQ. V gave up 4 bases and J gave up 3 bases, with 3 bases separating them. The CDR3 is 11 amino acids.

The chain uses TRBV30 and TRBJ1-1; the match to TRBD1 covers 7 bases. The CDR3 totals 13 residues. V dropped 2 bases and J dropped 2; count of bases not matched to a gene: 2. CDR1 and CDR2 from the germline V gene are GTSNPN and SVGIG (reference sequence). In DNA form, the CDR3 reads TGTGCCTGGAGTCTAGGGGGCAACACTGAAGCTTTCTTT. Protein: CAWSLGGNTEAFF. The complete variable domain, with remaining parts taken from reference TRBV30 and TRBJ1-1, reads SQTIHQWPATLVQPVGSPLSLECTVEGTSNPNLYWYRQAAGRGLQLLFYSVGIGQISSEVPQNLSASRPQDRQFILSSKKLLLSDSGFYLCAWSLGGNTEAFFGQGTRLTVV.

The rearrangement uses TRBV21-1 and TRBJ2-7; the table's TRBD2 call for D was not verified on the DNA. TRBV21-1 is described as a pseudogene. The CDR3 consists of 15 residues. The CDR3 reads CASKPGGKSAYEQYF. As DNA, the CDR3 is TGTGCCAGCAAACCGGGAGGAAAGAGCGCCTACGAGCAGTACTTC.